This T cell receptor beta chain was recovered during a study of cytomegalovirus exposure and HLA in healthy donors. The germline V and J ends were trimmed by 3 bases and 1 base, with 8 bases remaining between them. Germline V CDR1 and CDR2: WNHNN, SYGVQD (reference sequence). The CDR3 is 14 amino acids. Study-wide results and limits: There was a cluster of highly shared sequence variants that was likely a sequencing artifact.

PCR was performed using 60 Vbeta and 13 Jbeta primers. Sequenced by immunoSEQ multiplex PCR; TCRdb stores in-frame clones only, minus some. The sample shows around 150,000 clones, 70% to 90% of them seen only once. A word on this clone: What it binds is unknown.

The chain uses TRBV10-1 and TRBJ2-3, with D uncertain. The sequenced material came from PBMCs. The TCR originated in a young man in good health and CMV-seropositive. Here the CDR3 DNA reads TGCGCCAGCAGTGATGGCGGAGGCACAGATACGCAGTATTTT. It encodes CASSDGGGTDTQYF.